In its sample, the clone carrying this T cell receptor (beta chain) was seen many times. Its antigen is still unknown. The V gene lost 1 base and the J gene lost 5 bases, with 6 bases spanning the gap. The length of the CDR3 is 13 residues. Per germline, CDR1 SGHRS and CDR2 YFSETQ. With 10-nucleotide random UMIs, 5'RACE was used to make the cDNA. Whenever a sequencing run was performed, it yielded over 170 million TCR-beta sequences from 15-18 subjects. From the 5' RACE reads, TCRdb called clonotypes with MiXCR, one entry per CDR3 protein. The table shows 35,000 to 40,000 distinct CDR3 sequences, with almost 7.5% occurring only once. This entry belongs to a study of neurological immune-mediated disorders. Notes on the study in general: The greatest TCR clonal expansion occurred in HTLV-1-associated myelopathy and the least in multiple sclerosis, which fell below healthy controls.

This receptor was identified in a woman aged 40 to 49 in good health. The chain has TRBV5-1 and TRBJ2-2; D possibly corresponds to TRBD1 (5 bases). The sequenced sample consisted of PBMCs. The CDR3 DNA reads as TGCGCCAGCAGCTTGTCAGGGACCGGGGAGCTGTTTTTT. Residues: CASSLSGTGELFF.